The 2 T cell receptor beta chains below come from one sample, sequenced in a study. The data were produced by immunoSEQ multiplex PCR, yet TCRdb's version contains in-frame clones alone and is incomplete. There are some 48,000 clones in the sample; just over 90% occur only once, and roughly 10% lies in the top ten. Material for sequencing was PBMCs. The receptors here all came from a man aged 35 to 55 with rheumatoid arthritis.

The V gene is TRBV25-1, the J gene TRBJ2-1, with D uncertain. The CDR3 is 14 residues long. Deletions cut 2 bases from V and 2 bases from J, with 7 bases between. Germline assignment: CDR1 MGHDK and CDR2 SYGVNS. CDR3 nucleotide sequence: TGTGCCAGCAGTGAAAGGACGGCCTACAATGAGCAGTTCTTC. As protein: CASSERTAYNEQFF.

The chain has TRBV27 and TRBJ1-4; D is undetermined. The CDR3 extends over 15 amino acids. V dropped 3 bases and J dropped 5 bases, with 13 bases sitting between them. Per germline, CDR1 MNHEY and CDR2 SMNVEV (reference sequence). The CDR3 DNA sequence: TGTGCCAGCAGTTTTCTTTCCAGTGGGAATGAAAAACTGTTTTTT. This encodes CASSFLSSGNEKLFF.